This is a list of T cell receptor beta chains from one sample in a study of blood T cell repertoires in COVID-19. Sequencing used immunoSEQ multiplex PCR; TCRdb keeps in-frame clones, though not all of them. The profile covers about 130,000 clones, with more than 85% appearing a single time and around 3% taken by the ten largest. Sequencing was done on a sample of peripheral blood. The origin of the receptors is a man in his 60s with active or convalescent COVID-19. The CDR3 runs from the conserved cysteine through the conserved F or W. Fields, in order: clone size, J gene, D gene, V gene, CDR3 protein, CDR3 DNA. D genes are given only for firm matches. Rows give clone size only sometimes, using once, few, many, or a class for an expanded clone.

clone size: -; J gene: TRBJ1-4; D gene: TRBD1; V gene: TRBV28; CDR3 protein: CASRYGLRTGGNEKLFF; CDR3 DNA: TGTGCCAGCAGATACGGGTTAAGAACAGGGGGAAATGAAAAACTGTTTTTT
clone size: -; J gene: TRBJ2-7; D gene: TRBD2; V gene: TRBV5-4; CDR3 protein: CASTQAGGVYEQYF; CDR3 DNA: TGTGCCAGCACCCAGGCGGGGGGCGTTTACGAGCAGTACTTC
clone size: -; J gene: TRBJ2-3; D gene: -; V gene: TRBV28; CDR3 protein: CASSPERYTDTQYF; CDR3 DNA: TGTGCCAGCAGCCCCGAGAGATACACAGATACGCAGTATTTT
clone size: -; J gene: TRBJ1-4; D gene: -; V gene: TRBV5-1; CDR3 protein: CASSLGVTSGDEKLFF; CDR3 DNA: TGCGCCAGCAGCTTGGGGGTGACCTCGGGGGATGAAAAACTGTTTTTT
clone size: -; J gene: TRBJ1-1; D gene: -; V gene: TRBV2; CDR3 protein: CASSEEEQLNTEAFF; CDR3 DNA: TGTGCCAGCAGTGAGGAGGAGCAGTTGAACACTGAAGCTTTCTTT
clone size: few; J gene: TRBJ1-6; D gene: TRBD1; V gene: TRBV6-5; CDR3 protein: CASTRQGLDNSPLHF; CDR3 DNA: TGTGCCAGCACCAGACAGGGATTAGATAATTCACCCCTCCACTTT
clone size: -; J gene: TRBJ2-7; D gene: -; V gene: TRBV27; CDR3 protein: CASSLRPGTNLEQYF; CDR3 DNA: TGTGCCAGCAGCCTTAGACCCGGGACAAATTTGGAGCAGTACTTC
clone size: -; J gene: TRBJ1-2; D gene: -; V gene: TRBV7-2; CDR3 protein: CASSLDPRGDGYTF; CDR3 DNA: TGTGCCAGCAGCTTAGACCCCCGGGGTGATGGCTACACCTTC
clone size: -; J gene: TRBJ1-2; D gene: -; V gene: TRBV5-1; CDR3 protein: CASSLTGIRGYTF; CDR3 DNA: TGCGCCAGCAGCCTAACGGGGATTCGTGGCTACACCTTC
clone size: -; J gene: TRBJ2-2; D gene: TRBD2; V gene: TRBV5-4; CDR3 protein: CASSKGLAGTRSLGELFF; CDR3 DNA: TGTGCCAGCAGTAAGGGACTAGCGGGGACTCGGTCATTGGGGGAGCTGTTTTTT
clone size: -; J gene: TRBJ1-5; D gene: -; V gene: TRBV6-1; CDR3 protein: CASSEAYTNQPQHF; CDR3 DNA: TGTGCCAGCAGTGAAGCTTACACCAATCAGCCCCAGCATTTT
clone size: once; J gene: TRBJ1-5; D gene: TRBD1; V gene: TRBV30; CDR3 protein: CAWRPGTGNQPQHF; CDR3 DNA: TGTGCCTGGAGGCCCGGGACAGGGAACCAGCCCCAGCATTTT